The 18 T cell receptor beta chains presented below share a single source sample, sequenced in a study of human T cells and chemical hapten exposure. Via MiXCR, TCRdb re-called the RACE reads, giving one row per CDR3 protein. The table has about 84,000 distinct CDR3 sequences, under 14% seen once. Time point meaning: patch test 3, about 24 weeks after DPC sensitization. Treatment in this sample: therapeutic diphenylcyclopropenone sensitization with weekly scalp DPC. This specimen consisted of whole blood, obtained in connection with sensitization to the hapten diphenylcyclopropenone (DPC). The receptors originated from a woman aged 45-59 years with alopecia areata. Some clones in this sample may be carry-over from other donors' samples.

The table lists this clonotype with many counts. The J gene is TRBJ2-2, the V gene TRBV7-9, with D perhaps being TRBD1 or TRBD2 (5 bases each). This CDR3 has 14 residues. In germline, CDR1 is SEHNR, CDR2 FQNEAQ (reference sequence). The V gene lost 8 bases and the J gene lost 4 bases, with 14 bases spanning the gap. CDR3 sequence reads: CASRRESRTGELFF. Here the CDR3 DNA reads TGTGCCAGCCGCAGGGAGAGCCGCACCGGGGAGCTGTTTTTT.

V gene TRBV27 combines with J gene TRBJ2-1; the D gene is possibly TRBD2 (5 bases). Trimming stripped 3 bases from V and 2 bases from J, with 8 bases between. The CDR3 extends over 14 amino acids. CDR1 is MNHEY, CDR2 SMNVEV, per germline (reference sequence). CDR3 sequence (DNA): TGTGCCAGCAGTTTCCCCGGGGCCTACAATGAGCAGTTCTTC. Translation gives CASSFPGAYNEQFF.

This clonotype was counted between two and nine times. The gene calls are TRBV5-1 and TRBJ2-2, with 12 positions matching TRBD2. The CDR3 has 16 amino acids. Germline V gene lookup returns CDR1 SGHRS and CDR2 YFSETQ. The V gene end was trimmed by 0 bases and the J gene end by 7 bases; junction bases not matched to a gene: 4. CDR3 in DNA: TGCGCCAGCAGCTTGGCCAGACTAGCGGGAGACGGGGAGCTGTTTTTT. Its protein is CASSLARLAGDGELFF.

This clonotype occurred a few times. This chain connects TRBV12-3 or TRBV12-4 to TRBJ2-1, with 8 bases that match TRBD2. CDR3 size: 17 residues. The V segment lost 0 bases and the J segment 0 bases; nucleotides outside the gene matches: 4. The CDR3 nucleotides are TGTGCCAGCAGTTTAGCATCGCGGGGGGTCTCCTACAATGAGCAGTTCTTC. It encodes CASSLASRGVSYNEQFF.

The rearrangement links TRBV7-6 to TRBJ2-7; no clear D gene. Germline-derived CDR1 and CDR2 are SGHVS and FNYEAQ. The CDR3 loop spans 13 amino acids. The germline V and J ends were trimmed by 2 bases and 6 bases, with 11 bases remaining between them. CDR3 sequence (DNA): TGTGCCAGCAGCTTATCAGGCCAAACCGAGCAGTACTTC. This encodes CASSLSGQTEQYF.

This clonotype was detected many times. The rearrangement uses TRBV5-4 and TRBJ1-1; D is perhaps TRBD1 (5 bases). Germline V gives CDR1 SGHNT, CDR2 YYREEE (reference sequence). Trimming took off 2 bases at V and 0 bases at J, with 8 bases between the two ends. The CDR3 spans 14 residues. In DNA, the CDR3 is TGTGCCAGCAGCTTTTCCAGGGTGAACACTGAAGCTTTCTTT. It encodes CASSFSRVNTEAFF.

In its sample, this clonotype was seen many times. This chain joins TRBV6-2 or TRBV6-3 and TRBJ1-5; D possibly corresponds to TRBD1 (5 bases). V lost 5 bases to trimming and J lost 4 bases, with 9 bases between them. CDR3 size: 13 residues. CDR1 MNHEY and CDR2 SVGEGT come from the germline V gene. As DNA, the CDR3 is TGTGCCAGCAGTACGTCAGGGAATCAGCCCCAGCATTTT. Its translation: CASSTSGNQPQHF.

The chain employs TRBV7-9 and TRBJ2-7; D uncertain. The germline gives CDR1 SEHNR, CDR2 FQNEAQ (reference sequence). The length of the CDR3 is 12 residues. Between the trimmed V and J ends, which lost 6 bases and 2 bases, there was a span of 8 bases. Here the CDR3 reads CASSSGPYEQYF. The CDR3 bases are TGTGCCAGCAGTTCTGGTCCCTACGAGCAGTACTTC.

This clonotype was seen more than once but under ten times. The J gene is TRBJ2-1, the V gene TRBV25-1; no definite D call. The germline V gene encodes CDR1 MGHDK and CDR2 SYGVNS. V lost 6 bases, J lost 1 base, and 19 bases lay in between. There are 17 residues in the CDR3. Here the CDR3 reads CASRPSGRATSYNEQFF. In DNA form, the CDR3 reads TGTGCCAGCAGGCCGTCCGGACGGGCGACGTCCTACAATGAGCAGTTCTTC. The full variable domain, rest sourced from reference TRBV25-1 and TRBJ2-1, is EADIYQTPRYLVIGTGKKITLECSQTMGHDKMYWYQQDPGMELHLIHYSYGVNSTEKGDLSSESTVSRIRTEHFPLTLESARPSHTSQYLCASRPSGRATSYNEQFFGPGTRLTVL.

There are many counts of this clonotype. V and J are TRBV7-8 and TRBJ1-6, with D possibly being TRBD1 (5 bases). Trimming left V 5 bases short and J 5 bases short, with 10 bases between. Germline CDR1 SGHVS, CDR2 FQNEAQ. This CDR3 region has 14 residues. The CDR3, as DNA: TGTGCCAGCAGCACCCGACAGCATAATTCACCCCTCCACTTT. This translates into CASSTRQHNSPLHF.

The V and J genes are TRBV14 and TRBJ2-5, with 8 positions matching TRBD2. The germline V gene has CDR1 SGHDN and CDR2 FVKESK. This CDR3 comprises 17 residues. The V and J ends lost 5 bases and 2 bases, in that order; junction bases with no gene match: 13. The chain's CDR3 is CASSFHSGITGQETQYF. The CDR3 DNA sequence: TGTGCCAGCAGCTTCCATAGCGGGATAACGGGACAAGAGACCCAGTACTTC.

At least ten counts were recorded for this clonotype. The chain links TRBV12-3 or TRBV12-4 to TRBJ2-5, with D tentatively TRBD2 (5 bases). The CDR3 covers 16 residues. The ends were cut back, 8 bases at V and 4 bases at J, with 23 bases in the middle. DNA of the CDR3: TGTGCCAGCTCCCCGCCGACCCTAGGAGGTGGAGAGACCCAGTACTTC. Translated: CASSPPTLGGGETQYF.

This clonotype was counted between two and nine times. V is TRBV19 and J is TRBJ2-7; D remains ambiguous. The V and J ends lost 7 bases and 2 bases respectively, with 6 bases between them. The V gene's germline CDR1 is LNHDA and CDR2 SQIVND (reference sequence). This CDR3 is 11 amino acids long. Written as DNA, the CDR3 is TGTGCCAGTAAAGGACCCTACGAGCAGTACTTC. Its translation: CASKGPYEQYF.

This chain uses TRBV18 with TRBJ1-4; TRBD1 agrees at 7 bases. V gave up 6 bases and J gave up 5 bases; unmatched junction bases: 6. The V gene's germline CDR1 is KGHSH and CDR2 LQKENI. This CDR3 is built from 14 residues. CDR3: CASSPGQQNEKLFF. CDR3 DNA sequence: TGTGCCAGCTCCCCGGGACAGCAGAATGAAAAACTGTTTTTT.

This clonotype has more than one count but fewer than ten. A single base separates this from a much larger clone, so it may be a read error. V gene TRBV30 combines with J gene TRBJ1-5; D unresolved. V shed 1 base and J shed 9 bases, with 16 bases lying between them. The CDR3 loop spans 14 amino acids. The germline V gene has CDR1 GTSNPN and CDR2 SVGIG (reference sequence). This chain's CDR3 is CAWSGPANIRPQHF. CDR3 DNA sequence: TGTGCCTGGAGTGGCCCAGCTAATATACGGCCCCAGCATTTT.

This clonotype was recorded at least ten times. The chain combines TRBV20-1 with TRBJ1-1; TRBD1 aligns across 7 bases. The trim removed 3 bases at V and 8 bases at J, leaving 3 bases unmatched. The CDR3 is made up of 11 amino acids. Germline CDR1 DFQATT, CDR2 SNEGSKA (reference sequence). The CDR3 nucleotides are TGCAGTGCTAGGGTGGACAGGGAAGCTTTCTTT. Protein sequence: CSARVDREAFF.

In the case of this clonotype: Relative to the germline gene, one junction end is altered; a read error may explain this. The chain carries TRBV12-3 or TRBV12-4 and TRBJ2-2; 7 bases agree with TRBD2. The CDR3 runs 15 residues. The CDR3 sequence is CASSLLAANTEELFF. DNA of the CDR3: TGTGCCAGCAGTTTACTAGCGGCTAACACCGAGGAGCTGTTTTTT.

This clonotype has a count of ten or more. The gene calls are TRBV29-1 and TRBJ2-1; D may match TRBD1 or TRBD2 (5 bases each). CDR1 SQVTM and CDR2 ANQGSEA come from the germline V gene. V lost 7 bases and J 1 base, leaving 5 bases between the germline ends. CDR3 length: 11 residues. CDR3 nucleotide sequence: TGCAGCGGGGGGTCCTACAATGAGCAGTTCTTC. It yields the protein CSGGSYNEQFF.